This T cell receptor beta chain came from a study of blood T cell repertoires in COVID-19. The overall study: COVID-19 samples, acute and convalescent, were from the United States, Italy and Spain. Sample material is recorded as cDNA or gDNA derived from T cells, B-cell-depleted T cells, or PBMCs.

In the original workflow: Amplification of reference gene primers was used by the study to estimate nucleated cell counts. Some clones are missing from TCRdb's copy, which holds only in-frame ones; the method was immunoSEQ multiplex PCR. V, J and clone size were drawn from that table, and D and trimming were deduced from the DNA. The table shows approximately 170,000 clones, with 86% occurring only once. This clonotype was obtained from a woman aged 55-70 years with COVID-19, enrolled during active disease. The sequencing sample was made of peripheral blood.

The CDR3, as DNA: TGTGCCAGCAGCCGCTCTGACAGAGCTGGAAACACCATATATTTT. It translates to CASSRSDRAGNTIYF. The chain carries TRBV6-2 or TRBV6-3 and TRBJ1-3; maybe TRBD1 (5 bases). Trimming shortened V by 6 bases and J by 2 bases, and 14 bases separated the two germline ends. Germline V gene lookup returns CDR1 MNHEY and CDR2 SVGEGT. The CDR3 is 15 amino acids.